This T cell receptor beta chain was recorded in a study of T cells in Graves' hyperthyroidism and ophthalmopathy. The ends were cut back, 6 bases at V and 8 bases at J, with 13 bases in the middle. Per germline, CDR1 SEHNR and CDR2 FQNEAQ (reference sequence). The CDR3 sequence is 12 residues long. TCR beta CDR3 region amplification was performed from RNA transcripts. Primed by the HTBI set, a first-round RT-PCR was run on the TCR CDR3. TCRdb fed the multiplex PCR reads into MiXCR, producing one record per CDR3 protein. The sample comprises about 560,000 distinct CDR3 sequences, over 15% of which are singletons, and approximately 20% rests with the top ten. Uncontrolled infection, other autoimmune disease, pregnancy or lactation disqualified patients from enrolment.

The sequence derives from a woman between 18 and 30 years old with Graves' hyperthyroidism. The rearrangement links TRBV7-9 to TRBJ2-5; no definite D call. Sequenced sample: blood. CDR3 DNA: TGTGCCAGCAGTGCAGGCTGGGGAACCCAGTACTTC. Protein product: CASSAGWGTQYF.